Listed here is a single T cell receptor (beta chain). Its antigen is unidentified. The data are from a study of cytomegalovirus exposure and HLA in healthy donors. Study-level points and caveats: Associated with cytomegalovirus, according to the listing, were around 170 TCR beta chains. The study carried out a later analysis of TCR beta sequences. It associated about 15,000 of them with specific HLA alleles at a false discovery rate of 0.05. Among TCR sequences, most were rare, though some public TCRs appeared in many donors. Most of the TCR beta V segments (in an earlier analysis) were productive either about 87% or about 30% of the time.

Primers included in the PCR were 60 Vbeta and 13 Jbeta primers. Here immunoSEQ multiplex PCR was the method, and the copy in TCRdb shows in-frame clones only, minus some. The table has around 100,000 clones, less than 85% seen once. This CDR3 spans 16 amino acids. V dropped 6 bases and J dropped 6 bases, with 20 bases sitting between them. Germline V gives CDR1 MNHEY, CDR2 SMNVEV (reference sequence). The source is a woman aged 55-69 years in good health and CMV-seropositive. Material for sequencing was PBMCs. This chain links TRBV27 with TRBJ1-4; tentative D call: TRBD1 (5 bases). The CDR3 DNA follows: TGTGCCAGCAGGCCAAACCAGGGAACGGGTTATGAAAAACTGTTTTTT. Translation: CASRPNQGTGYEKLFF.